The T cell receptor beta chain under discussion was sequenced for a study of blood T cells in healthy people across ages (dated by TCRdb to between 2014 and 2017). Study-level background: In model experiments, roughly one uniquely barcoded TCR beta cDNA molecule per two T cells was captured by template switching. The study measured age-related changes in TCR beta repertoire diversity using deep sequencing normalized with unique cDNA molecular identifiers. Donors were grouped into four age groups: young (average about 15 years), middle-aged (39), aged (around 56) and long-lived (approximately 78). To avoid experimental bias, donors of different ages were spread randomly across the sequencing lanes. The study analyzed two additional independent replicas of 1 million unique cDNA reads from the same blood draw for two donors, one aged 18 to 30 and one aged 80 or older. General findings and caveats noted by the study authors: Bulk unsorted PBMC profiling prevented conclusive comparison of naive and antigen-experienced compartments. Because donor CMV infection status was unknown, age-related changes in expanded clonotypes were potentially confounded. The long-lived group showed more naive CD4+ T cells, fewer expanded clones and increased TCR diversity than the aged group, suggesting age selection. Estimates of total diversity based on one million sequenced T cells were considered lower bounds and underestimates. Observed TCR beta diversity per million T cells fell roughly linearly with age, and a significant reduction was already apparent by age about 38. There was a strong correlation between observed TCR beta diversity and the percentage of naive T cells measured by flow cytometry.

Preparation of the library involved 5' RACE. The sample was run on an Illumina HiSeq 2500. A second PCR of roughly 7 to 11 cycles was performed with a sample-barcoded 5' primer and a J-beta primer mix. Each TCR beta cDNA molecule received a unique molecular identifier from a template-switch 5' adaptor carrying 12 random nucleotides. Each sample yielded at least 2.5 million CDR3-containing paired-end reads. The Mint cDNA synthesis kit, primed by a TRBC-specific oligonucleotide, was used to synthesize first-strand cDNA from all RNA. All cDNA was treated with uracil-DNA glycosylase and then went through a first 18-cycle PCR with the universal primers M1SS and BC2_uni_R. The authors' analysis ran thus. For normalization, 1 million high-quality reads were randomly selected from each sample, with every read carrying a distinct molecular identifier. Instead of being binned into consensus sequences, reads that shared molecular identifiers were thrown out. MiTCR, with a Q25 quality threshold and the strictest error-elimination algorithm, was used for CDR3 identification, clonotype clustering and error correction. A nonparametric unseen species model with Euler transformation was used to estimate lower-bound total TCR beta diversity. In-frame beta chains were kept once TCRdb had trimmed the public reads at Q25 with fastp and called clones with MiXCR. Identical CDR3 protein sequences are pooled into one entry, listed with their most common genes and DNA. The V and J calls were determined by TCRdb, not by the authors. Here the sample has 2 million or so distinct CDR3 sequences; around 50% occur a single time. About 2.1% of the sample lies in the top ten.

About this clonotype itself: Its specific antigen is unknown. The record has no base qualities; no much larger clone is one base away.

Donors were 30 to 45 systemically healthy Caucasian individuals from Russia aged roughly 6 to 95 years. Approximately 9.7 milliliters of peripheral blood were drawn from each donor into EDTA-treated Vacutainer tubes. Ficoll-Paque density-gradient centrifugation was used to isolate PBMCs, with at least 6.5 million per sample. Trizol reagent was used to extract total RNA from the PBMCs, yielding at least 6 micrograms per sample. Naive CD45RAhigh/CD27high T cell percentages were measured by flow cytometry on a PBMC aliquot from every donor. Cut back by 11 bases and 8 bases, the V and J ends lie 19 bases apart. The CDR3 measures 14 amino acids from cysteine to phenylalanine. Left in the record is the CDR3 DNA by itself, 42 bases read in frame from the first base. Per the germline V gene (reference sequence), MNHNY is the CDR1 and SVGAGI is the CDR2.

This sequence originates from a middle-aged woman in good health. The receptor chain draws on TRBV6-6 and TRBJ1-6, and TRBD1 may be the D gene, going by 5 matching bases. Sequencing used blood. In nucleotide form, the sequence is TGTGCCGTACAGGCCACGATGAATTATTCACCCCTCCACTTT. It specifies CAVQATMNYSPLHF.